This record covers a single T cell receptor beta chain. The antigen is not known. The data were taken from a study of T cells after yellow fever vaccination. Germline-derived CDR1 and CDR2 are ENHRY and SYGVKD. V trimming: 6 bases; J trimming: 4 bases; junction bases outside the gene matches: 12. The CDR3 totals 16 residues. General study results and limits: It was a weaker secondary response, yet one that peaked faster, at day 5 versus 15.

Via MiXCR, TCRdb re-called the 5' RACE reads, giving one row per CDR3 protein. The sample shows approximately 510,000 distinct CDR3 sequences, 20% to 25% of them seen only once. This chain joins TRBV10-3 and TRBJ1-5, with 7 bases that match TRBD1. The input for sequencing was PBMCs, taken about 20 days after the first yellow fever vaccination. This receptor was obtained from a man aged 18 to 29 who received the YFV17D yellow fever vaccine. As DNA, the CDR3 is TGTGCCATCAGCCTCCCGACTAACAGGGGAAATCAGCCCCAGCATTTT. Amino acids: CAISLPTNRGNQPQHF.